This entry is about one T cell receptor beta chain. Its antigen is unknown. Per-base qualities were not stored, and no clone one base away is much larger. This record comes from a study of T-cell reconstitution after alpha-beta-depleted transplantation in children listed by TCRdb under 2016. Background on the whole study: Using TCR repertoire profiling, the study followed T-cell immune reconstitution in a quantitative way in children after TCRalphabeta/CD19-depleted allogeneic hematopoietic cell transplantation.

Germline trimming: 1 base from V, 5 bases from J; junction bases outside gene matches: 8. From the germline V gene, CDR1 is SGHTA and CDR2 is FQGNSA. From cysteine to phenylalanine, the CDR3 is 17 amino acids long. Of the read, only the CDR3 DNA is kept; its 51 bases are in frame from base 1. Library creation used PCR. TCRdb lists the instrument as Illumina HiSeq 2500. TCR libraries were prepared with molecular barcoding, using unique molecular identifiers to normalize TCRbeta repertoire quantification. TCRdb's own reprocessing of the public reads used fastp at Q25 and MiXCR and kept productive beta chains. One record per CDR3 amino acid sequence lists the most common genes and DNA. Counted in this sample were 210,000 or so distinct CDR3 sequences; approximately 10% of them appeared once. The top ten clones comprise over 5.5% of the sample.

The sequence came from a human donor who donated a stem cell graft to a child with acute lymphoblastic leukemia. Sequences were derived from PBMCs from the stem cell graft donor, sampled from the stem cell graft. The chain uses TRBV7-2 and TRBJ2-3, and 11 bases in between align with TRBD2. The DNA sequence is as follows: TGTGCCAGCAGCTTAGGGCTAGCGGGGGGCCTAGGAGATACGCAGTATTTT. Translation gives CASSLGLAGGLGDTQYF.